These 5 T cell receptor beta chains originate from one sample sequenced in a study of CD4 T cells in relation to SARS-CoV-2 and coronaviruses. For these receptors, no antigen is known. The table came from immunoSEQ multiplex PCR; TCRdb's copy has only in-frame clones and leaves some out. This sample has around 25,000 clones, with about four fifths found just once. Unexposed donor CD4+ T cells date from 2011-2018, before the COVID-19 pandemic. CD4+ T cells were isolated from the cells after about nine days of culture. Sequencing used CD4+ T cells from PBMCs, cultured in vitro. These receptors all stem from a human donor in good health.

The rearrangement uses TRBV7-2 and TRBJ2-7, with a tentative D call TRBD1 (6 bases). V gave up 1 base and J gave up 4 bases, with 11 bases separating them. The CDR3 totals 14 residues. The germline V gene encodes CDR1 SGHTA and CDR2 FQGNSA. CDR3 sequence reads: CASSLGGTTYEQYF. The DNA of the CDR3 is TGTGCCAGCAGCTTAGGAGGGACAACTTACGAGCAGTACTTC.

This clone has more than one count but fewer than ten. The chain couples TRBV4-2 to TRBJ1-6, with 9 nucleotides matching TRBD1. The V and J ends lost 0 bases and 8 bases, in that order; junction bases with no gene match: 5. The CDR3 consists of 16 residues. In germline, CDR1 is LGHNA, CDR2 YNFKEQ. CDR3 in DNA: TGTGCCAGCAGCCAAGATGGGACAGGGCGGTATTCACCCCTCCACTTT. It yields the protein CASSQDGTGRYSPLHF.

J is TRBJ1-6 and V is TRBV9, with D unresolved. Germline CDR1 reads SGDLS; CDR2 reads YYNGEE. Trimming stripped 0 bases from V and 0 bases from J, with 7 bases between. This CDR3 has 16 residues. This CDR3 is CASSVAPSSYNSPLHF. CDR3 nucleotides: TGTGCCAGCAGCGTAGCTCCGAGCTCCTATAATTCACCCCTCCACTTT.

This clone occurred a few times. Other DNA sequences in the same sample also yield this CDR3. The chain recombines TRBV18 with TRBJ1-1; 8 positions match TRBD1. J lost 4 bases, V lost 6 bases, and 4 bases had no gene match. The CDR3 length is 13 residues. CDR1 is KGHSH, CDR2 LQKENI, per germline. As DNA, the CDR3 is TGTGCCAGCTCGCCTACAGGGGGCACTGAAGCTTTCTTT. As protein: CASSPTGGTEAFF.

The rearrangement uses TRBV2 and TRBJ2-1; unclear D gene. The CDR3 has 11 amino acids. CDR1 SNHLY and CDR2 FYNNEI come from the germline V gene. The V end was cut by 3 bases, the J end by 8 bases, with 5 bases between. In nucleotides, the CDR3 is TGTGCCAGCAGTGAGATGGATGAGCAGTTCTTC. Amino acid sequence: CASSEMDEQFF. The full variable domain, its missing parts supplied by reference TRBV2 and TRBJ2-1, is EPEVTQTPSHQVTQMGQEVILRCVPISNHLYFYWYRQILGQKVEFLVSFYNNEISEKSEIFDDQFSVERPDGSNFTLKIRSTKLEDSAMYFCASSEMDEQFFGPGTRLTVL.